The rows below give T cell receptor beta chains drawn from one sample of a study of OX40 agonist ivuxolimab in advanced cancers. Sequencing used immunoSEQ multiplex PCR; TCRdb keeps in-frame clones, though not all of them. The sample records under 85,000 clones, more than 75% being singletons. Material: CD4+ or CD8+ T cells sorted from blood, obtained in a trial of the OX40 agonist ivuxolimab. Receptors originate from an adult with an advanced solid tumor such as melanoma, head and neck, liver or kidney cancer. Both conserved end residues are part of each CDR3. D genes are given only for firm matches. Size values are once, few and many counts, or a class for expanded clones, and some rows have none.

v_call	j_call	d_call	clone_size	cdr3_nt	cdr3_aa
TRBV7-2	TRBJ2-1	TRBD2	-	TGTGCCAGCAGCTTAAGCGGGAGGCTCCACAATGAGCAGTTCTTC	CASSLSGRLHNEQFF
TRBV25-1	TRBJ2-7	-	-	TGTGCCAGCAGTGAATGGAAGGGGCATCACGAGCAGTACTTC	CASSEWKGHHEQYF
TRBV6-6	TRBJ1-2	-	-	TGTGCCAGCTCCCGACACCTACAGGGCGACTATGGCTACACCTTC	CASSRHLQGDYGYTF
TRBV4-1	TRBJ1-5	-	-	TGCGCCAGCAGTGACACGGGGCGGAATCAGCCCCAGCATTTT	CASSDTGRNQPQHF
TRBV5-1	TRBJ1-1	TRBD1	-	TGCGCCAGCAGTCCCGGGACAGGGGTCATGAACACTGAAGCTTTCTTT	CASSPGTGVMNTEAFF
TRBV5-6	TRBJ1-3	-	-	TGTGCCAGCAGCTTAAGGGGATACTCTGGAAACACCATATATTTT	CASSLRGYSGNTIYF
TRBV11-3	TRBJ1-5	-	few	TGTGCCAGCAGCAAACAGGGTAATCAGCCCCAGCATTTT	CASSKQGNQPQHF
TRBV27	TRBJ1-6	-	-	TGTGCCAGCAGTACTGGACAGTCCTATTCACCCCTCCACTTT	CASSTGQSYSPLHF
TRBV30	TRBJ2-7	-	-	TGTGCCTGGAGTTTGGGGCCACAGGATCAGTTCTACGAGCAGTACTTC	CAWSLGPQDQFYEQYF
TRBV5-1	TRBJ1-2	TRBD1	-	TGCGCCAGCAGCTCCGGGACAGGGGTCGGCTACACCTTC	CASSSGTGVGYTF
TRBV11-2	TRBJ2-4	-	-	TGTGCCAGCAGCCCGCCGACGGTTTTCTCAGCCAAAAACATTCAGTACTTC	CASSPPTVFSAKNIQYF
TRBV10-2	TRBJ1-1	-	-	TGCGCCAGCAGTGAGCTGGGGGCTGAAGCTTTCTTT	CASSELGAEAFF
TRBV19	TRBJ1-1	-	-	TGTGCCAGTAGTATACCCCCCTTGGCAGGCGAGGACACTGAAGCTTTCTTT	CASSIPPLAGEDTEAFF
TRBV19	TRBJ1-6	TRBD1	-	TGTGCCAGTAGCCTACAGGGGGTCCTTCGTAATTCACCCCTCCACTTT	CASSLQGVLRNSPLHF
TRBV9	TRBJ2-5	-	-	TGTGCCAGCAGCTCGGCCCTCCAAGAGACCCAGTACTTC	CASSSALQETQYF
TRBV4-1	TRBJ1-1	-	few	TGCGCCAGCAGCCTAGTTGGCGCTGAAGCTTTCTTT	CASSLVGAEAFF
TRBV30	TRBJ1-4	-	-	TGTGCCTGGAGTGGAGGACAGATTAATGAAAAACTGTTTTTT	CAWSGGQINEKLFF
TRBV18	TRBJ2-5	-	-	TGTGCCAGCTCACGTACGGCCTTACAAGAGACCCAGTACTTC	CASSRTALQETQYF
TRBV6-1	TRBJ2-2	-	many	TGTGCCAGCAGTGTTCAGTCTAACACCGGGGAGCTGTTTTTT	CASSVQSNTGELFF
TRBV6-5	TRBJ1-1	-	-	TGTGCCAGCAGCGGACAGCTGAACACTGAAGCTTTCTTT	CASSGQLNTEAFF
TRBV2	TRBJ1-2	-	once	TGTGCCAGCACCTTCAGGGGAGAGGGCTATGGCTACACCTTC	CASTFRGEGYGYTF
TRBV19	TRBJ2-1	-	-	TGTGCCAGTAGTATAGGATCTCAGGGAGTCAATGAGCAGTTCTTC	CASSIGSQGVNEQFF
TRBV2	TRBJ1-5	-	-	TGTGCCAGCAGTCCAGGATTTTCCAATCAGCCCCAGCATTTT	CASSPGFSNQPQHF
TRBV4-3	TRBJ2-3	TRBD1	-	TGCGCCAGCAGCCAAAATCGGCAAGGGACAGCGGTTCCAGATACGCAGTATTTT	CASSQNRQGTAVPDTQYF
TRBV14	TRBJ2-3	-	-	TGTGCCAGCAGCCAAGGGGGGACTGTCAACACAGATACGCAGTATTTT	CASSQGGTVNTDTQYF
TRBV4-1	TRBJ1-1	-	-	TGCGCCAGCAGCCAAGATGGGTTGAGTGAAGCTTTCTTT	CASSQDGLSEAFF
TRBV6-6	TRBJ1-2	TRBD1	-	TGTGCCGCGAGGGACAGGGGAGACTATGGCTACACCTTC	CAARDRGDYGYTF
TRBV28	TRBJ1-2	TRBD1	-	TGTGCCAGCAGTTTAGAGGGGGCAGACTATGGCTACACCTTC	CASSLEGADYGYTF
TRBV5-1	TRBJ2-3	TRBD1	once	TGCGCCAGCAGGGGACAGGGCACAGATACGCAGTATTTT	CASRGQGTDTQYF
TRBV18	TRBJ2-5	-	-	TGTGCCAGCTCACCGTCCAGGGAGACCCAGTACTTC	CASSPSRETQYF
TRBV2	TRBJ2-2	-	-	TGTGCCAGCAGCGCCCAGGGGACGAACACCGGGGAGCTGTTTTTT	CASSAQGTNTGELFF
TRBV21-1	TRBJ1-1	-	-	TGTGCCAGCAGCCACCGAACAGGGGACACTGAAGCTTTCTTT	CASSHRTGDTEAFF
TRBV19	TRBJ2-5	-	-	TGTGCCAGTAGTATGGGGGGCGCGGGAGAGACCCAGTACTTC	CASSMGGAGETQYF
TRBV19	TRBJ2-1	TRBD2	-	TGTGCCAGTGGGCTAGCGGGTTACAACAATGAGCAGTTCTTC	CASGLAGYNNEQFF
TRBV4-1	TRBJ2-4	-	-	TGCGCCAGCAGCCAAGATTGGGACACAAAAAACATTCAGTACTTC	CASSQDWDTKNIQYF
TRBV20-1	TRBJ2-7	-	once	TGCAGGGTACAGAGCGAGCAGTACTTC	CRVQSEQYF
TRBV30	TRBJ1-5	-	-	TGTGCCTGGAGTGGGTTGGGATTGTTGGGTTCTCAGCCCCAGCATTTT	CAWSGLGLLGSQPQHF
TRBV14	TRBJ2-7	-	-	TGTGCCAGCAGCCTCCCCGACAGGCCCTCCCTTATGGAGCAGTACTTC	CASSLPDRPSLMEQYF
TRBV6-6	TRBJ2-1	-	-	TGTGCCAGCAGTTACTCCGCGGGATACTACAATGAGCAGTTCTTC	CASSYSAGYYNEQFF
TRBV6-5	TRBJ1-5	-	-	TGTGCCAGCAGGCCACAGGGTGATAGCAATCAGCCCCAGCATTTT	CASRPQGDSNQPQHF
TRBV2	TRBJ1-2	-	-	TGTGCCAGCAGTGTTCATGAGGTGTCTGTCTACACCTTC	CASSVHEVSVYTF
TRBV5-8	TRBJ1-2	-	-	TGTGCCAGCAGCTTGAGACGGCACTATGGCTACACCTTC	CASSLRRHYGYTF
TRBV27	TRBJ2-7	TRBD1	-	TGTGCCAGCAGTATAACCGGGACAGGTACCTACGAGCAGTACTTC	CASSITGTGTYEQYF
TRBV4-3	TRBJ1-2	-	-	TGCGCCAGCAGCCAAGAGACCGGGACTGCTGACTCCTATGGCTACACCTTC	CASSQETGTADSYGYTF
TRBV27	TRBJ1-4	TRBD1	-	TGTGCCAGCAAAGACAGGGTTAATGAAAAACTGTTTTTT	CASKDRVNEKLFF
TRBV11-2	TRBJ1-4	TRBD1	-	TGTGCCAGCAGCGACCACAGGGGGCGTTTTGAAAAACTGTTTTTT	CASSDHRGRFEKLFF
TRBV15	TRBJ2-1	-	-	TGTGCCACCAGCAGAGAGCCTAGAGGGGATGAGCAGTTCTTC	CATSREPRGDEQFF
TRBV15	TRBJ1-4	-	-	TGTGCCACCAGCAGAGACGGAGTCGCAACAACTAATGAAAAACTGTTTTTT	CATSRDGVATTNEKLFF
TRBV7-2	TRBJ2-2	-	few	TGTGCCAGCAGCCTACAGGGATCCTACACCGGGGAGCTGTTTTTT	CASSLQGSYTGELFF
TRBV6-6	TRBJ2-7	-	-	TGTGCCAGCGGAGAACCGACAGATAACGAGCAGTACTTC	CASGEPTDNEQYF